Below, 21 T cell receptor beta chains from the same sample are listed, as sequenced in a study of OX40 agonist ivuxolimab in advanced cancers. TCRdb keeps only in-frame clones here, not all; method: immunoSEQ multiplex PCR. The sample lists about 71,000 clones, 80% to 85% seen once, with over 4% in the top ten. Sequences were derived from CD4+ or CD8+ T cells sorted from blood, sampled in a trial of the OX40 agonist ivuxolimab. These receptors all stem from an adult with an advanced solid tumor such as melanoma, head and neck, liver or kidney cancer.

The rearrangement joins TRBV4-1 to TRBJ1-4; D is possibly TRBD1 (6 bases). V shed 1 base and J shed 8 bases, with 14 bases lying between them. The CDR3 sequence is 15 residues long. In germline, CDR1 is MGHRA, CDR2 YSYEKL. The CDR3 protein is CASSQADSQGEKLFF. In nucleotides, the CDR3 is TGCGCCAGCAGCCAAGCGGACAGCCAGGGGGAAAAACTGTTTTTT.

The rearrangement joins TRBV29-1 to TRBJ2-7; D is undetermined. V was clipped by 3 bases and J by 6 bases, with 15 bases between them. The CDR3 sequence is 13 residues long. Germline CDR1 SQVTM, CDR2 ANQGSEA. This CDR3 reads CSVDSGSSLEQYF. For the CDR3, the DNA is TGCAGCGTTGATTCAGGATCCTCTCTCGAGCAGTACTTC.

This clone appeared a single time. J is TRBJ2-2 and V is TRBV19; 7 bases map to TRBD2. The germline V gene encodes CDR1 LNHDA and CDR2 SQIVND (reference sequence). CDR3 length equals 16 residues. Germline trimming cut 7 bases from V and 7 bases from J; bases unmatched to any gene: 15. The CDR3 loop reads CASTLKPGRVYGELFF. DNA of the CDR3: TGTGCCAGTACCCTAAAGCCAGGGAGGGTTTACGGGGAGCTGTTTTTT.

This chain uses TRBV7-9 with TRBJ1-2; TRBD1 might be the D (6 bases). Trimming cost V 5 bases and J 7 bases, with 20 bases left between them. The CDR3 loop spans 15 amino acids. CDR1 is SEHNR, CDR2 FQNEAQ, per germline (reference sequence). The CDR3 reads CASSAGTRGSSGYTF. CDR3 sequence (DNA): TGTGCCAGCAGCGCCGGTACGAGGGGGAGTAGTGGCTACACCTTC.

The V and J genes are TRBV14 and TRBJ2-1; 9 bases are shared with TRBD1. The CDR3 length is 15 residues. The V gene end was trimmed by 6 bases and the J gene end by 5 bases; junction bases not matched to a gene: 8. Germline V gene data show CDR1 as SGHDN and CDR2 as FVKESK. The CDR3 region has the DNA TGTGCCAGCAGGCCGCCGGGACAGGGCGACAATGAGCAGTTCTTC. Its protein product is CASRPPGQGDNEQFF.

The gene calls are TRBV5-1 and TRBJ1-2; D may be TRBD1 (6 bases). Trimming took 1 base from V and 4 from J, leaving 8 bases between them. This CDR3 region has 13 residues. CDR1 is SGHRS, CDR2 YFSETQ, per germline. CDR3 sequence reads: CASSLTGTYGYTF. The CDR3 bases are TGCGCCAGCAGCTTGACAGGGACCTATGGCTACACCTTC.

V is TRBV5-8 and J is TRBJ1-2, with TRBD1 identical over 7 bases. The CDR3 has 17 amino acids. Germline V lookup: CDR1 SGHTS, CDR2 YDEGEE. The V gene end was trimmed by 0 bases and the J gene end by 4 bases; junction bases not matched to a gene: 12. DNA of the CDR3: TGTGCCAGCAGCTTGGAGCTTACAGGGGACCTCGGCTATGGCTACACCTTC. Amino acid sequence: CASSLELTGDLGYGYTF.

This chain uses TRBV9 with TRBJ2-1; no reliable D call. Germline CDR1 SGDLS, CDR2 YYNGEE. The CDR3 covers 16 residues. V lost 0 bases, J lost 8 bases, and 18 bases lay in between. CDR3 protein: CASSVGSLPAVYEQFF. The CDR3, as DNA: TGTGCCAGCAGCGTAGGGTCCCTCCCGGCCGTGTATGAGCAGTTCTTC.

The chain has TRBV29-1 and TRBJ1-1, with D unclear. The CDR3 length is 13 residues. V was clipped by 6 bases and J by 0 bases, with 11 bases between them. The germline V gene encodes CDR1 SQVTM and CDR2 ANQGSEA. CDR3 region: CSVLKNMNTEAFF. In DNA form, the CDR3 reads TGCAGCGTCCTCAAAAACATGAACACTGAAGCTTTCTTT.

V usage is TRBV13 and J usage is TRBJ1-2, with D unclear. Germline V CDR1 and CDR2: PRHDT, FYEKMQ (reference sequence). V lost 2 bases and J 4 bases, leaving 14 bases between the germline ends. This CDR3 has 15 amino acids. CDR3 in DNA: TGTGCCAGCAGCTTAAGTGCAGGCTCAATCTATGGCTACACCTTC. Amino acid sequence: CASSLSAGSIYGYTF.

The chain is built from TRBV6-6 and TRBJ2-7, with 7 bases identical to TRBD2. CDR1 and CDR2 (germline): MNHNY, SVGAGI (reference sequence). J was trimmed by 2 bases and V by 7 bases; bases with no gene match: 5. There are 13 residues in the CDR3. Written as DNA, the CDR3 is TGTGCCAGCACGGGAGCGGGGACCTACGAGCAGTACTTC. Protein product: CASTGAGTYEQYF.

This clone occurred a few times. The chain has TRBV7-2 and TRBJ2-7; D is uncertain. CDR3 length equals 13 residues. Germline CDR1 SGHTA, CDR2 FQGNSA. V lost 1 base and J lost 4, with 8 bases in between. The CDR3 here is CASSLEVGYEQYF. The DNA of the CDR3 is TGTGCCAGCAGCTTAGAGGTGGGTTACGAGCAGTACTTC.

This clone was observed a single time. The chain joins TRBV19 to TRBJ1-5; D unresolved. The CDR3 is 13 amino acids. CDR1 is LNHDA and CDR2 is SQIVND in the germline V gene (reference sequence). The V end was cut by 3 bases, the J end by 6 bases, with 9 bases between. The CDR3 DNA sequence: TGTGCCAGTAGTATTTCTGGGAGTCAGCCCCAGCATTTT. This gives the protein CASSISGSQPQHF.

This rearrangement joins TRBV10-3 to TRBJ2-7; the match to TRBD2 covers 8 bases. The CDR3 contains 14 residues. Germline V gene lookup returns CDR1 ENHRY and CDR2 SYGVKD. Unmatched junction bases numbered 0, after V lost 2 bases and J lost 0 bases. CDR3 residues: CAISEGTSSYEQYF. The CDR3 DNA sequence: TGTGCCATCAGTGAGGGGACTAGCTCCTACGAGCAGTACTTC.

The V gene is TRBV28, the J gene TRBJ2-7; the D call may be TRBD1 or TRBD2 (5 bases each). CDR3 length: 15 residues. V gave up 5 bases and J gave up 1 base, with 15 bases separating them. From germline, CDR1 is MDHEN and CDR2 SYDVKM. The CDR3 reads CASSQTGATSYEQYF. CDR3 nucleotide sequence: TGTGCCAGCAGTCAAACCGGGGCGACTTCCTACGAGCAGTACTTC.

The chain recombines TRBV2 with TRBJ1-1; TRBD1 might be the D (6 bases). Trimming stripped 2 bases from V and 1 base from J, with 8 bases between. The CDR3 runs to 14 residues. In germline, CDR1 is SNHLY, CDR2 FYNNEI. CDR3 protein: CASSEQGRNTEAFF. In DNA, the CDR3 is TGTGCCAGCAGTGAACAGGGGCGGAACACTGAAGCTTTCTTT.

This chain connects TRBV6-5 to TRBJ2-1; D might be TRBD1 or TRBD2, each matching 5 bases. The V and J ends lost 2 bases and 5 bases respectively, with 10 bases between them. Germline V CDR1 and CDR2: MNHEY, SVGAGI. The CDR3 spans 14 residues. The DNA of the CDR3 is TGTGCCAGCAGTTACGGGGACCCAGACAATGAGCAGTTCTTC. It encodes CASSYGDPDNEQFF.

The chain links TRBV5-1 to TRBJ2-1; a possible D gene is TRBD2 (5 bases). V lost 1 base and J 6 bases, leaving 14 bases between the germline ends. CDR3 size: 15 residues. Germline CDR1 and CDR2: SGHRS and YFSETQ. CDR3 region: CASSLRASSLNEQFF. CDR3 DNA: TGCGCCAGCAGCTTGAGGGCTAGCTCCCTCAATGAGCAGTTCTTC.

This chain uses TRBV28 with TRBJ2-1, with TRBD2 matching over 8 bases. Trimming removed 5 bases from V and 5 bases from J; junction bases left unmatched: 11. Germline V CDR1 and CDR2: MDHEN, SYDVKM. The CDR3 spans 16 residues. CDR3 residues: CASSLPRAGGHNEQFF. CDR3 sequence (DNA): TGTGCCAGCAGTCTCCCCCGGGCGGGGGGCCACAATGAGCAGTTCTTC.

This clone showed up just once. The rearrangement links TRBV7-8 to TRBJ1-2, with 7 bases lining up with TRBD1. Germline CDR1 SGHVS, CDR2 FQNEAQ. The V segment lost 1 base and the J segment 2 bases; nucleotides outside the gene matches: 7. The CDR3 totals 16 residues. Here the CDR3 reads CASSLVMGGGNYGYTF. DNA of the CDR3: TGTGCCAGCAGCTTAGTCATGGGAGGGGGCAACTATGGCTACACCTTC. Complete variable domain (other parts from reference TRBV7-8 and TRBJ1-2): GAGVSQSPRYKVAKRGQDVALRCDPISGHVSLFWYQQALGQGPEFLTYFQNEAQLDKSGLPSDRFFAERPEGSVSTLKIQRTQQEDSAVYLCASSLVMGGGNYGYTFGSGTRLTVV.

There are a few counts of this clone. The CDR3 loop is CASSVDDLAWVHTDTQYF. CDR3 sequence (DNA): TGTGCCAGCAGCGTAGATGATCTAGCGTGGGTCCACACAGATACGCAGTATTTT. V and J are TRBV9 and TRBJ2-3; D may be TRBD2 (6 bases). The CDR3 has 18 residues. Trimming left V 0 bases short and J 2 bases short, with 19 bases between. Germline V gives CDR1 SGDLS, CDR2 YYNGEE. The full variable domain, with the rest looked up from reference TRBV9 and TRBJ2-3, is DSGVTQTPKHLITATGQRVTLRCSPRSGDLSVYWYQQSLDQGLQFLIQYYNGEERAKGNILERFSAQQFPDLHSELNLSSLELGDSALYFCASSVDDLAWVHTDTQYFGPGTRLTVL.